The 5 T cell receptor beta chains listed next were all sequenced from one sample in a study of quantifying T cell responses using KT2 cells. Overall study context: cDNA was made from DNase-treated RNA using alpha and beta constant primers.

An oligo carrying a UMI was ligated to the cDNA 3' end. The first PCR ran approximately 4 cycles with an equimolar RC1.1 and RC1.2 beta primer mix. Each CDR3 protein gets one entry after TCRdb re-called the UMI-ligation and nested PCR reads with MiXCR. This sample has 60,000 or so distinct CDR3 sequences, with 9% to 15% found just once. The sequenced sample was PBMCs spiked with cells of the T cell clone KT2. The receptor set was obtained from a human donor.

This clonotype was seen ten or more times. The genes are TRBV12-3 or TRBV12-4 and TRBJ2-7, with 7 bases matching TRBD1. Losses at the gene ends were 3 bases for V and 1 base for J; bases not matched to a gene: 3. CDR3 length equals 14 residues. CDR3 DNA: TGTGCCAGCAGTTTTGGGACAGAATCCTACGAGCAGTACTTC. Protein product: CASSFGTESYEQYF.

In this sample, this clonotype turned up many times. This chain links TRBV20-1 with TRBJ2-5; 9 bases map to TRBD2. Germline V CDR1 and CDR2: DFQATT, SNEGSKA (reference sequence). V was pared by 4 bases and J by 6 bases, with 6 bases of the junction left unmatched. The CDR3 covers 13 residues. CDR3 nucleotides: TGCAGTGCTACCGGCGGGAGGGTCCAGACCCAGTACTTC. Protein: CSATGGRVQTQYF.

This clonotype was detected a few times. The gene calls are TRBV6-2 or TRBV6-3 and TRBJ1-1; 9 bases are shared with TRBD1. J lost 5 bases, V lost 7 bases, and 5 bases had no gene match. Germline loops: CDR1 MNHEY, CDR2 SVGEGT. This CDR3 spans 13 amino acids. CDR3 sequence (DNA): TGTGCCAGCATCGGACAGGGGAAGACTGAAGCTTTCTTT. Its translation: CASIGQGKTEAFF.

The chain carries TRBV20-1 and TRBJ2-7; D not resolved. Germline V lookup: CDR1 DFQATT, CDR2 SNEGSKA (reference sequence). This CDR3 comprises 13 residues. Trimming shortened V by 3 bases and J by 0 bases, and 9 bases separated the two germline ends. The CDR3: CSARPVGSYEQYF. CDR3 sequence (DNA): TGCAGTGCTAGGCCGGTCGGCTCCTACGAGCAGTACTTC.

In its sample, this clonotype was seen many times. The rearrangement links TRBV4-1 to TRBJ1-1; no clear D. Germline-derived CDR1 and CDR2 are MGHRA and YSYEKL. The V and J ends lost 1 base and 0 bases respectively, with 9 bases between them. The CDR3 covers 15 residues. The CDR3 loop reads CASSQVVKVNTEAFF. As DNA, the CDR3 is TGCGCCAGCAGCCAAGTGGTGAAAGTGAACACTGAAGCTTTCTTT.